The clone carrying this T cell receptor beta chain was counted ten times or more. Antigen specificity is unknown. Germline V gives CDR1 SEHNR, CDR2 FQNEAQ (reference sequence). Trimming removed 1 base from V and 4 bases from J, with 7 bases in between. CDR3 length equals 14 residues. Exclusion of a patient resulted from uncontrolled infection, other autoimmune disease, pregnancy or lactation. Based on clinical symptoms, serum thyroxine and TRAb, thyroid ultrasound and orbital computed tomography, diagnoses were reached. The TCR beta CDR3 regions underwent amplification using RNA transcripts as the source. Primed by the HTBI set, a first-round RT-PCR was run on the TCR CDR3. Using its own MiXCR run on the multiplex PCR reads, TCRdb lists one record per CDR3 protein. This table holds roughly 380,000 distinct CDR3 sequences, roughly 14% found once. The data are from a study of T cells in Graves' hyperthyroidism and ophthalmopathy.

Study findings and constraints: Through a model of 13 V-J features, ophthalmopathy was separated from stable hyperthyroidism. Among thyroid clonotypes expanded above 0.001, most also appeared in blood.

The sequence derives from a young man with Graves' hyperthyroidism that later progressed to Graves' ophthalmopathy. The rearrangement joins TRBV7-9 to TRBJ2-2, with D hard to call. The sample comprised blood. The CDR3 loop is CASSLEYSTGELFF. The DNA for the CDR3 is TGTGCCAGCAGCTTAGAATACTCCACCGGGGAGCTGTTTTTT.